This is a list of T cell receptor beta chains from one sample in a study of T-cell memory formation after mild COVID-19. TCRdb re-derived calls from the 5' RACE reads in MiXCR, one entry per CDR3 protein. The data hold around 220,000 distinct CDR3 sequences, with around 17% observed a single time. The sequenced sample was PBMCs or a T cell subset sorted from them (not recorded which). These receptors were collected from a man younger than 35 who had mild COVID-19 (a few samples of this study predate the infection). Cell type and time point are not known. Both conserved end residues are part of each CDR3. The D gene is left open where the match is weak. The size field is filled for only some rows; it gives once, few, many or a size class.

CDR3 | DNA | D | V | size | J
CASSLAITRPQETQYF | TGCGCCAGCAGCTTGGCCATTACCCGTCCCCAAGAGACCCAGTACTTC | - | TRBV5-1 | few | TRBJ2-5
CASSRVTAATNEKLFF | TGTGCCAGCAGCCGGGTGACGGCTGCAACTAATGAAAAACTGTTTTTT | - | TRBV12-3/TRBV12-4 | - | TRBJ1-4
CASSVTGSTNEKLFF | TGCGCCAGCAGCGTAACAGGGTCAACTAATGAAAAACTGTTTTTT | - | TRBV5-1 | few | TRBJ1-4
CASNSGWSGANVLTF | TGTGCCAGCAACTCGGGTTGGTCTGGGGCCAACGTCCTGACTTTC | - | TRBV2 | few | TRBJ2-6
CAISESTSGELFF | TGTGCCATCAGTGAGTCGACAAGCGGGGAGCTGTTTTTT | - | TRBV10-3 | - | TRBJ2-2
CAIQLAGDTYEQYF | TGTGCCATCCAACTAGCGGGAGATACCTACGAGCAGTACTTC | TRBD2 | TRBV7-9 | few | TRBJ2-7
CSARVLANSYEQYF | TGCAGTGCTAGAGTATTGGCCAATTCCTACGAGCAGTACTTC | - | TRBV20-1 | many | TRBJ2-7
CASSLVAGRDTQYF | TGTGCCAGCAGCTTAGTAGCAGGGAGAGATACGCAGTATTTT | - | TRBV7-2 | few | TRBJ2-3
CASSPSDRATQYF | TGTGCCAGCAGTCCCTCAGACAGGGCTACGCAGTATTTT | TRBD1 | TRBV12-3/TRBV12-4 | few | TRBJ2-3
CSAHTQGAKNIQYF | TGCAGTGCGCATACCCAGGGGGCCAAAAACATTCAGTACTTC | - | TRBV20-1 | few | TRBJ2-4
CASSQVGIGETQYF | TGCGCCAGCAGCCAAGTGGGGATAGGGGAGACCCAGTACTTC | - | TRBV4-1 | - | TRBJ2-5
CASGVWRGPSYEQYF | TGCGCCAGCGGGGTCTGGCGGGGGCCCTCCTACGAGCAGTACTTC | - | TRBV5-1 | - | TRBJ2-7
CASTTRKDSGDGYTF | TGTGCCAGCACTACTAGAAAGGACAGCGGGGATGGCTACACCTTC | - | TRBV6-2/TRBV6-3 | few | TRBJ1-2
CASRAGRVYGYTF | TGTGCCAGCAGGGCCGGCAGGGTCTATGGCTACACCTTC | - | TRBV28 | - | TRBJ1-2
CASSGGQGPTEAFF | TGCGCCAGCAGCGGGGGACAGGGGCCCACTGAAGCTTTCTTT | TRBD1 | TRBV5-1 | - | TRBJ1-1
CASSPPVAGEETQYF | TGCGCCAGCAGCCCCCCCGTAGCGGGGGAAGAGACCCAGTACTTC | TRBD2 | TRBV5-1 | many | TRBJ2-5
CSASLGGGTDTQYF | TGCAGCGCTAGTTTAGGGGGCGGCACAGATACGCAGTATTTT | TRBD1 | TRBV29-1 | few | TRBJ2-3
CATSDFGGGENYEQYF | TGTGCCACCAGTGATTTTGGGGGCGGGGAAAACTACGAGCAGTACTTC | - | TRBV24-1 | few | TRBJ2-7
CASSLHRQGAPGYTF | TGTGCCAGCAGCTTACACAGACAGGGGGCGCCTGGCTACACCTTC | TRBD1 | TRBV7-8 | many | TRBJ1-2
CASRTDYNEQFF | TGCGCCAGCAGGACAGACTACAATGAGCAGTTCTTC | - | TRBV5-1 | few | TRBJ2-1
CSARRVAGGGTGELFF | TGCAGTGCTAGAAGGGTGGCGGGGGGCGGCACCGGGGAGCTGTTTTTT | TRBD2 | TRBV20-1 | - | TRBJ2-2
CSARDPIGGQETQYF | TGCAGTGCTAGGGACCCAATAGGGGGGCAAGAGACCCAGTACTTC | - | TRBV20-1 | - | TRBJ2-5
CASSRDRTSLVGELFF | TGCGCCAGCAGCCGAGATAGGACTTCACTAGTCGGGGAGCTGTTTTTT | - | TRBV4-3 | - | TRBJ2-2
CASDQGPNTGELFF | TGCGCCAGCGATCAGGGGCCGAACACCGGGGAGCTGTTTTTT | - | TRBV5-1 | - | TRBJ2-2
CASSQYGRANYGYTF | TGTGCCAGCAGCCAATACGGGCGGGCCAACTATGGCTACACCTTC | - | TRBV4-2 | few | TRBJ1-2
CATRETGGMETQYF | TGTGCCACGCGCGAGACAGGGGGCATGGAGACCCAGTACTTC | TRBD1 | TRBV7-9 | many | TRBJ2-5
CASSERSRQGSGGYTF | TGTGCCAGCAGTGAAAGGTCTCGTCAGGGATCAGGTGGCTACACCTTC | - | TRBV6-1 | - | TRBJ1-2
CASRSGGASNYGYTF | TGTGCCAGCAGATCTGGGGGGGCGTCTAACTATGGCTACACCTTC | - | TRBV7-2 | few | TRBJ1-2
CASSARADGTEAFF | TGTGCCAGCAGTGCCCGGGCCGACGGCACTGAAGCTTTCTTT | - | TRBV25-1 | - | TRBJ1-1
CASGPYGKNIQYF | TGTGCCAGCGGACCCTATGGCAAAAACATTCAGTACTTC | - | TRBV7-2 | few | TRBJ2-4
CASSYSQGTEAFF | TGTGCCAGCAGTTACTCCCAGGGCACTGAAGCTTTCTTT | - | TRBV6-2/TRBV6-3 | - | TRBJ1-1
CASSYRQGMVHEQYF | TGCGCCAGCAGCTACCGACAGGGGATGGTACACGAGCAGTACTTC | TRBD1 | TRBV5-1 | - | TRBJ2-7
CASSSGVSNQPQHF | TGTGCCAGCAGTTCGGGTGTTAGCAATCAGCCCCAGCATTTT | - | TRBV12-3/TRBV12-4 | few | TRBJ1-5
CASRPGLGSFGTQYF | TGTGCCAGCAGGCCGGGACTAGGTTCTTTCGGGACCCAATACTTC | TRBD2 | TRBV6-5 | once | TRBJ2-5
CASSEGASGGDGEQYF | TGTGCCAGCAGTGAAGGGGCTAGCGGGGGGGACGGCGAGCAGTACTTC | TRBD2 | TRBV25-1 | - | TRBJ2-7
CASSLASGEVGELFF | TGCGCCAGCAGCTTGGCCAGCGGGGAGGTCGGGGAGCTGTTTTTT | TRBD2 | TRBV5-1 | few | TRBJ2-2
CAWSKMPGPYEQYF | TGTGCCTGGAGTAAAATGCCGGGACCCTACGAGCAGTACTTC | - | TRBV30 | few | TRBJ2-7
CASSSRTGQIMNTEAFF | TGCGCCAGCAGCTCAAGGACAGGTCAAATAATGAACACTGAAGCTTTCTTT | TRBD1 | TRBV5-1 | many | TRBJ1-1
CSGTSGGTDTQYF | TGCAGCGGGACTAGCGGGGGCACAGATACGCAGTATTTT | TRBD2 | TRBV29-1 | few | TRBJ2-3
CASSLFGYEQYF | TGTGCCAGCAGTTTGTTCGGCTACGAGCAGTACTTC | - | TRBV12-3/TRBV12-4 | - | TRBJ2-7
CASSFLRTDTQYF | TGTGCCAGCAGTTTTCTCCGCACAGATACGCAGTATTTT | - | TRBV6-5 | - | TRBJ2-3
CASSYGRGYTF | TGTGCCAGCAGTTACGGCAGGGGCTACACCTTC | - | TRBV6-2/TRBV6-3 | - | TRBJ1-2
CASSEALGGTEAFF | TGTGCCAGCAGTGAAGCGCTTGGAGGCACTGAAGCTTTCTTT | - | TRBV2 | - | TRBJ1-1
CASSFGLQGGETQYF | TGTGCCAGCAGCTTCGGTTTACAGGGAGGGGAGACCCAGTACTTC | - | TRBV5-5 | - | TRBJ2-5
CASSRAGTGSEAFF | TGTGCCAGCAGTAGAGCCGGGACAGGGTCTGAAGCTTTCTTT | TRBD1 | TRBV25-1 | - | TRBJ1-1